The present T cell receptor (beta chain) was sequenced within a study of T cells in tumors after PD-1 blockade. TCRdb's table, derived via immunoSEQ multiplex PCR, lists solely in-frame clones and lacks some. Altogether about 20,000 clones are present, approximately 78% being singletons, with the ten largest covering roughly 25%. Tumor or blood genomic DNA was sequenced, with inputs of about 616 ng to 6,004 ng. This clonotype was sampled from a human donor with basal cell carcinoma. The sequences come from PBMCs, collected before anti-PD-1 treatment.

The DNA for the CDR3 is TGTGCCAGCAGCCGGGACATCAGGGGCCAGCAGTACTTC. Amino acid sequence: CASSRDIRGQQYF. The V gene is TRBV16, the J gene TRBJ2-7, with a tentative D call TRBD1 (6 bases). The CDR3 is made up of 13 amino acids. Trimming stripped 4 bases from V and 8 bases from J, with 15 bases between. Germline loops: CDR1 KGHSY, CDR2 FQNENV.